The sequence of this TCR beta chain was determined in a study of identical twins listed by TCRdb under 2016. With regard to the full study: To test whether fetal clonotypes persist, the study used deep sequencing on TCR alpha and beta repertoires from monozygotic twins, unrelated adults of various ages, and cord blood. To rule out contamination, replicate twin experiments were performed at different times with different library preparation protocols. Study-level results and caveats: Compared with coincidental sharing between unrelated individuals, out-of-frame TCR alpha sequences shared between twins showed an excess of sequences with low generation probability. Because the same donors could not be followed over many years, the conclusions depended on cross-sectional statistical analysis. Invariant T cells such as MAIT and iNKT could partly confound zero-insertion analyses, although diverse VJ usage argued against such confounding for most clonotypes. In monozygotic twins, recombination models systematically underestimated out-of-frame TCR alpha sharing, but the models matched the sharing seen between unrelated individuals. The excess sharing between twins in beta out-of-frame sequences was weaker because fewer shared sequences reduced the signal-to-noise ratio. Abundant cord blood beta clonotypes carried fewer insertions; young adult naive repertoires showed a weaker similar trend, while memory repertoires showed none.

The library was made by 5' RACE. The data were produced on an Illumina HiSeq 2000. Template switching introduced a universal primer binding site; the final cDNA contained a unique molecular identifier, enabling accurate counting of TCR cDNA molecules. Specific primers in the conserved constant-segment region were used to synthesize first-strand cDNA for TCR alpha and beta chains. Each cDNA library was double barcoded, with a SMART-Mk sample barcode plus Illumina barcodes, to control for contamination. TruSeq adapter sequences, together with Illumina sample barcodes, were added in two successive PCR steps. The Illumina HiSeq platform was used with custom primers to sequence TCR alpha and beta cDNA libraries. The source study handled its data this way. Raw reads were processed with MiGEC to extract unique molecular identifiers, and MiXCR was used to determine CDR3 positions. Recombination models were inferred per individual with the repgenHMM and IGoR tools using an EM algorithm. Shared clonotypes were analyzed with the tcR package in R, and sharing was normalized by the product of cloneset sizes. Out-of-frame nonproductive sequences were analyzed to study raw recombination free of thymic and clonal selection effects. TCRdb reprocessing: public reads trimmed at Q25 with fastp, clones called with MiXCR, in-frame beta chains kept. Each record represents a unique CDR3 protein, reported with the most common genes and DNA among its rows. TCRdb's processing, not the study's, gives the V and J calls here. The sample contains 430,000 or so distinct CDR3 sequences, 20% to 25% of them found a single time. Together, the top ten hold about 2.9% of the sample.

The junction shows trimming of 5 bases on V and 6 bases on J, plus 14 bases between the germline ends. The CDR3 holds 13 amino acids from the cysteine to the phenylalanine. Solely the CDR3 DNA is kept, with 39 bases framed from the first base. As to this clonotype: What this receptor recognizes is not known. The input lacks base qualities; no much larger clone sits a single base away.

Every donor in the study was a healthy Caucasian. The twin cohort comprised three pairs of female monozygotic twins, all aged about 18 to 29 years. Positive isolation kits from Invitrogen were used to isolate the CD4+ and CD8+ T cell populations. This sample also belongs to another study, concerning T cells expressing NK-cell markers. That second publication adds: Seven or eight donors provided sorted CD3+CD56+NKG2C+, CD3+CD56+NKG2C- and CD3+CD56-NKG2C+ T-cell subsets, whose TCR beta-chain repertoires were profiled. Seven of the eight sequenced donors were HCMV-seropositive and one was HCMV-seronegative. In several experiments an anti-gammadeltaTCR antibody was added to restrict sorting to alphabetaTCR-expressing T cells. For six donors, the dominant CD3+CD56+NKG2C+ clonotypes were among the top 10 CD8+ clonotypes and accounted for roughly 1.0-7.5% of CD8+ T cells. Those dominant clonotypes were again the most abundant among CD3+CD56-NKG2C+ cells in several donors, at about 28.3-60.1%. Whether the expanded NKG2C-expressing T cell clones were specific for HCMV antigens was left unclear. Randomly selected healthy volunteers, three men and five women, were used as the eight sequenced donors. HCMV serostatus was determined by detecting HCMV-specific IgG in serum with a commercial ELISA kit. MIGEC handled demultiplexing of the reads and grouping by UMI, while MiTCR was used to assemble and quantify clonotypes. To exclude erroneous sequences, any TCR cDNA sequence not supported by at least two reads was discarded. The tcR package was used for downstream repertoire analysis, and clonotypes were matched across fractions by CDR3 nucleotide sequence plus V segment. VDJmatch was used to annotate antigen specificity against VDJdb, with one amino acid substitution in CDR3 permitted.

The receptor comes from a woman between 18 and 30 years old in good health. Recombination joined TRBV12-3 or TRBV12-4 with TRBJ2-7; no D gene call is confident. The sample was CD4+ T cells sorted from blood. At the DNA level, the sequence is TGTGCCAGCAGTCTGAGCGACACCTCCGAGCAGTACTTC. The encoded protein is CASSLSDTSEQYF.